The rows below give T cell receptor beta chains drawn from one sample of a study of T cells after yellow fever vaccination. TCRdb ran MiXCR on the 5' RACE reads and lists one entry per CDR3 protein. The profile shows a few hundred thousand distinct CDR3 sequences, approximately 3.9% of them singletons. This material consisted of PBMCs, taken 5 days after the yellow fever booster vaccination. These receptors were collected from a man between 18 and 29 years old who received the YFV17D yellow fever vaccine. CDR3s include the opening cysteine and the closing phenylalanine or tryptophan. D genes are given only for firm matches. Part of the rows lack a size; the others show once, few, many or a class for expanded clones.

D	V	J	size	DNA	CDR3
NA	TRBV7-9	TRBJ2-7	few	TGTGCCAGCAGCTTAGACTATTATGAGCAGTACTTC	CASSLDYYEQYF
NA	TRBV20-1	TRBJ1-2	many	TGCAGTAGCGATTCGTGGGAATATGGCTACACCTTC	CSSDSWEYGYTF
NA	TRBV2	TRBJ2-3	few	TGTGCCAGCAAGGACCAGCGGAGCACAGATACGCAGTATTTT	CASKDQRSTDTQYF
NA	TRBV7-2	TRBJ2-1	NA	TGTGCCACCGTGCCCCCAGGGGATCTCTACAATGAGCAGTTCTTC	CATVPPGDLYNEQFF
NA	TRBV6-5	TRBJ1-1	few	TGTGCCAGCAGTCCCGAGGGGACGGAAGACACTGAAGCTTTCTTT	CASSPEGTEDTEAFF
TRBD1	TRBV5-1	TRBJ2-1	few	TGCGCCAGCAGCTTCCGTGAAGGGGGCCGCAATGAGCAGTTCTTC	CASSFREGGRNEQFF
TRBD2	TRBV5-1	TRBJ2-3	many	TGCGCCAGCAGCCCCGCGAGGGGAGCGGGGGGGATCCCAGATACGCAGTATTTT	CASSPARGAGGIPDTQYF
TRBD1	TRBV12-3/TRBV12-4	TRBJ2-7	many	TGTGCCAGCAGTGTATCTCGGACAGGGAGGAGCGAGCAGTACTTC	CASSVSRTGRSEQYF
NA	TRBV6-2/TRBV6-3	TRBJ1-1	NA	TGTGCCAGCGCTGGCGGGGGCACTGAAGCTTTCTTT	CASAGGGTEAFF
TRBD2	TRBV7-2	TRBJ2-1	many	TGTGCCAGCAGCTTAGGCACTAGCGGGGGGTACAATGAGCAGTTCTTC	CASSLGTSGGYNEQFF
NA	TRBV4-2	TRBJ1-3	NA	TGTGCCAGCAGCCAAGCAGAACTAACAGCAAACACCATATATTTT	CASSQAELTANTIYF
NA	TRBV12-3/TRBV12-4	TRBJ1-2	few	TGTGCCAGCACATTGAGGACTAACTATGGCTACACCTTC	CASTLRTNYGYTF
TRBD2	TRBV25-1	TRBJ2-2	once	TGTGCCACCGTGGGGGGGTACGGGGAGCTGTTTTTT	CATVGGYGELFF
TRBD2	TRBV20-1	TRBJ2-7	NA	TGCAGTGCTAGCGGGGGGGCGGGTCCCTACGAGCAGTACTTC	CSASGGAGPYEQYF
TRBD2	TRBV20-1	TRBJ2-1	many	TGCAGTGCTCGCGGGGGGTTGAGAAATGAGCAGTTCTTC	CSARGGLRNEQFF
NA	TRBV7-9	TRBJ1-4	few	TGTGCCAGCAGCTCCCGGGACCAAAATGAAAAACTGTTTTTT	CASSSRDQNEKLFF
NA	TRBV18	TRBJ1-1	few	TGTGCCAGCTCACAAGCGGGGCGCACTGAAGCTTTCTTT	CASSQAGRTEAFF
TRBD1	TRBV24-1	TRBJ2-1	NA	TGTGCCACCAGTGATCCCACAGGGGGAGTGTACAATGAGCAGTTCTTC	CATSDPTGGVYNEQFF
NA	TRBV3-1	TRBJ1-6	NA	TGTGCCAGCAGCCAAGGGGTGGGTAGTTCACCCCTCCACTTT	CASSQGVGSSPLHF
TRBD1	TRBV20-1	TRBJ1-6	NA	TGCAGTGCTAGAACGACCGGGACAGGGGGAACACCCCTCCACTTT	CSARTTGTGGTPLHF
NA	TRBV29-1	TRBJ2-5	few	TGCAGCGTTGAAGAACTGGCCCCCAGCGGGCAAGAGACCCAGTACTTC	CSVEELAPSGQETQYF
NA	TRBV29-1	TRBJ2-4	many	TGCAGCGTTGAAGAGGGACCTCGGGACATTCAGTACTTC	CSVEEGPRDIQYF
TRBD1	TRBV11-2	TRBJ2-5	many	TGTGCCAGCAGCCGGGACAGGGGGACGGGGGAGACCCAGTACTTC	CASSRDRGTGETQYF
NA	TRBV2	TRBJ1-5	NA	TGTGCCAGCAGTGAACTTCTGGGGAACCTCCGGGAGAATCAGCCCCAGCATTTT	CASSELLGNLRENQPQHF
NA	TRBV4-2	TRBJ2-7	few	TGTGCCAGCAGCCTTGATGACTCGGACCTATACGAGCAGTACTTC	CASSLDDSDLYEQYF
NA	TRBV2	TRBJ2-2	many	TGTGCCAGCAGTGAACAGGGGTCCGGGGAGCTGTTTTTT	CASSEQGSGELFF
NA	TRBV12-3/TRBV12-4	TRBJ2-1	NA	TGTGCCAGCAGTTTATGGACTCCGAGCTCCTACAATGAGCAGTTCTTC	CASSLWTPSSYNEQFF
NA	TRBV12-3/TRBV12-4	TRBJ2-1	many	TGTGCCAGCAGTTTCTCAACAGGAACCGGTGAGCAGTTCTTC	CASSFSTGTGEQFF
TRBD2	TRBV10-3	TRBJ2-1	NA	TGTGCCATCAGGATGGGACTAGCGGGGGGGGATCAGTTCTTC	CAIRMGLAGGDQFF
TRBD1	TRBV2	TRBJ1-1	NA	TGTGCCAGCGGACAGGACTTGAACACTGAAGCTTTCTTT	CASGQDLNTEAFF
NA	TRBV7-2	TRBJ1-2	NA	TGTGCCAGCAGCTTAGCTTGGGGCAGGGAAACCCATGGCTACACCTTC	CASSLAWGRETHGYTF
NA	TRBV4-1	TRBJ1-1	few	TGCGCCAGCAGCCAAGTTTACGGGGGGACTGAAGCTTTCTTT	CASSQVYGGTEAFF
NA	TRBV5-1	TRBJ2-5	many	TGCGCCAGCAGTTGGGGGGAAGAGACCCAGTACTTC	CASSWGEETQYF
NA	TRBV7-9	TRBJ2-3	many	TGTGCCAGCAGCGCAGGAGCCCCAGCCAGACTGTATTTT	CASSAGAPARLYF
TRBD2	TRBV19	TRBJ2-1	NA	TGTGCCAGTAGTATAGATCGGCAAGTGGGGGGGGTCTACAATGAGCAGTTCTTC	CASSIDRQVGGVYNEQFF
NA	TRBV27	TRBJ2-1	NA	TGTGCCAGCAGTTTAGGGGGGGCGTATTACAATAAGCAGTTCTTC	CASSLGGAYYNKQFF
NA	TRBV29-1	TRBJ1-5	many	TGCAGCGTTACACTGGACGTCAAGCAGCCCCAGCATTTT	CSVTLDVKQPQHF
NA	TRBV28	TRBJ2-4	many	TGTGCCAGCAGTATCACAGGAGGTTCCAAAAACATTCAGTACTTC	CASSITGGSKNIQYF
NA	TRBV20-1	TRBJ1-1	many	TGCAGTGCTAGAGAGTTCGACGGTACCTTGAACACTGAAGCTTTCTTT	CSAREFDGTLNTEAFF
NA	TRBV20-1	TRBJ2-1	few	TGCAGTGCTAAGGGGGATCCCTACAATGAGCAGTTCTTC	CSAKGDPYNEQFF
TRBD2	TRBV5-1	TRBJ2-5	many	TGCGCCAGCAGCGGACTAGCGGGGGCTCAAGAGACCCAGTACTTC	CASSGLAGAQETQYF
NA	TRBV15	TRBJ2-7	many	TGTGCCACCAGCTTCGGGTTCCCCACCTACGAGCAGTACTTC	CATSFGFPTYEQYF
NA	TRBV12-3/TRBV12-4	TRBJ1-4	many	TGTGCCAGCAGTCCTAGTGGGACTAATGAAAAACTGTTTTTT	CASSPSGTNEKLFF
NA	TRBV5-1	TRBJ1-1	few	TGCGCCAGCAGCTTCACAGGACCAAACACTGAAGCTTTCTTT	CASSFTGPNTEAFF
NA	TRBV5-3	TRBJ1-6	few	TGTGCCAGAAGCGGTCCAGGGGAGGATAATTCACCCCTCCACTTT	CARSGPGEDNSPLHF
NA	TRBV11-3	TRBJ2-3	few	TGTGCCAGCAGCTCCCCTGACACATCAGGGATAGGAAATACGCAGTATTTT	CASSSPDTSGIGNTQYF
NA	TRBV28	TRBJ2-2	few	TGTGCCAGCAGTTTAGCCAGGGAGCTGTTTTTT	CASSLARELFF
TRBD2	TRBV5-1	TRBJ2-4	many	TGCGCCAGCAGCTTGGCAGCGGGGGGGATCAAAAACATTCAGTACTTC	CASSLAAGGIKNIQYF